The present TCR beta chain was sequenced within a study of CD8+ T cells in alopecia areata. CDR1 is SGDLS, CDR2 YYNGEE, per germline. The CDR3 consists of 13 residues. With 3 bases removed from V and 1 base from J, the gap between germline ends came to 7 bases. RNA was extracted and reverse transcribed into cDNA as the sequencing template. Assay: immunoSEQ multiplex PCR; the TCRdb copy retains only in-frame clones and omits some. Among 95,000 to 100,000 clones listed, 60% to 65% were seen once. Indicated treatment: oral pan-JAK inhibitor, 5-10 mg twice daily. The sample here was CD8+ T cells sorted from blood, taken at week 4, from a patient treated with tofacitinib. The TCR comes from a human donor with alopecia areata. The chain couples TRBV9 to TRBJ1-1; D gene unclear. CDR3 region: CASSDSSNTEAFF. CDR3 nucleotides: TGTGCCAGCAGCGACAGTTCGAACACTGAAGCTTTCTTT. Full variable domain (rest looked up from reference TRBV9 and TRBJ1-1): DSGVTQTPKHLITATGQRVTLRCSPRSGDLSVYWYQQSLDQGLQFLIQYYNGEERAKGNILERFSAQQFPDLHSELNLSSLELGDSALYFCASSDSSNTEAFFGQGTRLTVV.